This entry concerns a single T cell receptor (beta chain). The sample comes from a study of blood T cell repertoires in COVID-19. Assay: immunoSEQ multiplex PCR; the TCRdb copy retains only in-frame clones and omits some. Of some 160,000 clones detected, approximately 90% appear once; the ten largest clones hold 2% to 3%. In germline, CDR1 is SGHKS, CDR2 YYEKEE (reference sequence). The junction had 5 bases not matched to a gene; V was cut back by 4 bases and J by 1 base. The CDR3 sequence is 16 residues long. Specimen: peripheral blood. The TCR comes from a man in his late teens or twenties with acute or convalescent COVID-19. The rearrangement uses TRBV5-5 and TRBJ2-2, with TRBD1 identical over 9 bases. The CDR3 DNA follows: TGTGCCAGCAGCGTAGGGACAGGGCGGAACACCGGGGAGCTGTTTTTT. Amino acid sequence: CASSVGTGRNTGELFF.